The next 5 T cell receptor beta chains were all read from a single sample in a study of blood T cells in healthy people across ages (dated by TCRdb to the mid-2010s). Libraries came from 5' RACE. The listed sequencing device is Illumina HiSeq 2500. The second PCR ran for about 6 to 11 cycles and used a J-beta primer mix along with a sample-barcoded 5' primer. TCRdb reworked the public reads: Q25 trimming with fastp, MiXCR clone assembly, productive beta chains retained. Entries are consolidated by CDR3 protein sequence, retaining the most common genes and DNA. Counted in this sample were around 820,000 distinct CDR3 sequences; about 25% of them appeared once. The ten largest clones capture approximately 3.7% of the sample. The data were also submitted as part of a second study, on T cells of mothers and their children.

Sequenced input: blood. Receptor source: a boy aged 5-17 years in good health.

The CDR3, as DNA: TGTGCCAGCAGCGGCAGACAGGGGAACGGGGAGCTGTTTTTT. Translation gives CASSGRQGNGELFF. This rearrangement joins TRBV7-3 to TRBJ2-2, with 8 bases fitting TRBD1. CDR1 and CDR2 (germline): SGHTA, FQGTGA. The CDR3 contains 14 residues. V gave up 5 bases and J gave up 7 bases; unmatched junction bases: 6.

CDR3 DNA: TGCAGTGCTACGGCCCCCATGGACAGGGTGGTAGAGACCCAGTACTTC. Translation: CSATAPMDRVVETQYF. The chain is built from TRBV20-1 and TRBJ2-5; 8 bases are a match to TRBD1. The V and J ends lost 4 bases and 4 bases, in that order; junction bases with no gene match: 14. CDR1 is DFQATT, CDR2 SNEGSKA, per germline (reference sequence). The CDR3 loop spans 16 amino acids.

The chain is built from TRBV28 and TRBJ1-6; TRBD1 aligns across 12 bases. The CDR3 has 16 amino acids. The germline gives CDR1 MDHEN, CDR2 SYDVKM. V shed 5 bases and J 6 bases; nucleotides not matched to a gene: 5. The CDR3 nucleotides read TGTGCCAGCAGTCTCCGGGACAGGGGGCCTAATTCACCCCTCCACTTT. Translation gives CASSLRDRGPNSPLHF.

The V and J genes are TRBV7-2 and TRBJ1-1, with D possibly matching TRBD1 (6 bases). CDR3 length: 14 amino acids. The germline CDR1 and CDR2 sequences are SGHTA and FQGNSA. V was shortened by 3 bases and J by 1 base, with 9 bases between the two germline ends. In DNA, the CDR3 is TGTGCCAGCAGCTTCGACAGGAAGAACACTGAAGCTTTCTTT. This encodes CASSFDRKNTEAFF.

This clonotype turned up a few times. The CDR3 sequence: CASSLYHTEAFF. The CDR3 bases are TGTGCCAGCAGTTTATACCACACTGAAGCTTTCTTT. The V and J genes are TRBV28 and TRBJ1-1, with D unclear. Germline loops: CDR1 MDHEN, CDR2 SYDVKM. V was pared by 1 base and J by 3 bases, with 3 bases between. The CDR3 has 12 amino acids.